These T cell receptor beta chains were read from a single sample in a study of control samples from healthy donors and cancer patients. Profiling relied on immunoSEQ multiplex PCR, and the TCRdb table lists in-frame clones only, not all of them. The profile shows 99,000 or so clones, 83% of them singletons. Material for sequencing was blood. Source of these receptors: a woman in her forties or fifties in good health. Both conserved end residues are part of each CDR3.

J | V | CDR3
TRBJ2-2 | TRBV19 | CASRGGRHTGELFF
TRBJ1-4 | TRBV19 | CASSPQGANEKLFF
TRBJ2-3 | TRBV2 | CASSEGLSVGTQYF
TRBJ1-5 | TRBV4-3 | CASSQDRAEGQPQHF
TRBJ1-3 | TRBV9 | CASSAGTAGNTIYF
TRBJ1-5 | TRBV3-1/TRBV3-2 | CASSQEQSNQPQHF
TRBJ2-1 | TRBV14 | CASSQLGGTHNEQFF
TRBJ1-1 | TRBV28 | CASSRRQGKNTEAFF
TRBJ2-3 | TRBV19 | CASSIFGLARSTDTQYF
TRBJ2-7 | TRBV28 | CASSEGYYEQYF
TRBJ2-5 | TRBV7-9 | CASSPGGLKVTQYF
TRBJ2-5 | TRBV3-1/TRBV3-2 | CASRHRETSGRLSGETQYF
TRBJ1-4 | TRBV7-8 | CASSATSRQATNEKLFF
TRBJ1-2 | TRBV4-3 | CASSGSNYGYTF
TRBJ1-1 | TRBV2 | CASSETRTAEAFF
TRBJ1-5 | TRBV28 | CASSLRALILNQPQHF
TRBJ2-5 | TRBV7-9 | CASTGTETQYF
TRBJ1-2 | TRBV23-1 | CASSSGRVSDRGYTF
TRBJ2-7 | TRBV29-1 | CSVGLAGSNEQYF
TRBJ1-3 | TRBV30 | CAWHRSSGNTIYF
TRBJ1-4 | TRBV5-1 | CASSLAGRAEEKLFF
TRBJ1-2 | TRBV5-1 | CASSQGTANYGYTF
TRBJ1-5 | TRBV12-5 | CASGLVQGSYQPQHF
TRBJ2-3 | TRBV10-3 | CAISRLAGKDTDTQYF
TRBJ1-1 | TRBV11-2 | CASSLPGTPNTEAFF
TRBJ2-5 | TRBV25-1 | CASTSGTSGGVTETQYF
TRBJ1-5 | TRBV6-5 | CASSLHQDQPQHF
TRBJ2-5 | TRBV24-1 | CATSRTGKGETQYF
TRBJ2-1 | TRBV29-1 | CSTRTRDSYNNEQFF
TRBJ1-5 | TRBV28 | CASRQTGTGVNQPQHF
TRBJ2-5 | TRBV5-1 | CASSLALAGPTRRETQYF
TRBJ2-5 | TRBV19 | CASSTGGEATQYF
TRBJ2-1 | TRBV7-2 | CASRSVGKGEQFF
TRBJ2-3 | TRBV7-8 | CASTRGQGGTDTQYF
TRBJ2-7 | TRBV7-2 | CASSLKVGEQYF
TRBJ2-3 | TRBV5-4 | CASSRLAASTDTQYF
TRBJ2-1 | TRBV24-1 | CATSDLGQGFNEQFF
TRBJ2-7 | TRBV5-1 | CASGLLGTGAYEQYF
TRBJ2-4 | TRBV19 | CASSMGRGTENIQYF
TRBJ2-3 | TRBV2 | CASREGGEDTQYF
TRBJ2-2 | TRBV7-8 | CASSGLAGVGTGELFF
TRBJ1-3 | TRBV12-3/TRBV12-4 | CASSLSGNTIYF
TRBJ2-7 | TRBV6-2/TRBV6-3 | CASSKQGREQYF
TRBJ2-1 | TRBV9 | CASSVTPPGEQFF
TRBJ1-2 | TRBV11-1 | CASSQSTGNYGYTF
TRBJ2-6 | TRBV19 | CASRPFSGANVLTF
TRBJ2-3 | TRBV28 | CASRGASGSSGTDTQYF
TRBJ1-6 | TRBV5-4 | CASSKYRGSPLHF
TRBJ2-7 | TRBV2 | CASPGKSSYEQYF
TRBJ1-1 | TRBV5-4 | CASLRTGVNTEAFF
TRBJ1-2 | TRBV7-2 | CASSLATNNGYGYTF